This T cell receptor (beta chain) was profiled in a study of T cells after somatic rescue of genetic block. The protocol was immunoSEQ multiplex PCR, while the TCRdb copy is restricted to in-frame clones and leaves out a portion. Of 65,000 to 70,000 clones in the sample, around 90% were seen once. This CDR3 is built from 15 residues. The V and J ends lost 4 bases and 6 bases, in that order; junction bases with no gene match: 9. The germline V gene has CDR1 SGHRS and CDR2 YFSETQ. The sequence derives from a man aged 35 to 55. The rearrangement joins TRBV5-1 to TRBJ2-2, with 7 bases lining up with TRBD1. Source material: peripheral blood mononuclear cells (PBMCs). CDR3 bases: TGCGCCAGCAGCCCACTGACAGGGTCGTCCGGGGAGCTGTTTTTT. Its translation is CASSPLTGSSGELFF. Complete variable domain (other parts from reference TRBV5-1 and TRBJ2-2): KAGVTQTPRYLIKTRGQQVTLSCSPISGHRSVSWYQQTPGQGLQFLFEYFSETQRNKGNFPGRFSGRQFSNSRSEMNVSTLELGDSALYLCASSPLTGSSGELFFGEGSRLTVL.